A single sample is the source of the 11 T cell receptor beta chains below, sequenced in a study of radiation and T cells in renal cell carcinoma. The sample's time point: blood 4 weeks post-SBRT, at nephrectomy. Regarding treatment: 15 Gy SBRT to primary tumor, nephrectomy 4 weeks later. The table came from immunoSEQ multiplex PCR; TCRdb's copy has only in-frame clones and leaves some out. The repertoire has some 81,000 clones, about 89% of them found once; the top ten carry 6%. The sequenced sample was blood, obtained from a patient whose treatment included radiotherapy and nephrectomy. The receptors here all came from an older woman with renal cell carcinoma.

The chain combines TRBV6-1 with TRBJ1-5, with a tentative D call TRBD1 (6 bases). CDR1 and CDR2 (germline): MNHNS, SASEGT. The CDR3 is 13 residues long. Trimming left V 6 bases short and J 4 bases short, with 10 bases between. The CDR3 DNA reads TGTGCCAGCAGCACAGGGTTGAATCAGCCCCAGCATTTT. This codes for CASSTGLNQPQHF.

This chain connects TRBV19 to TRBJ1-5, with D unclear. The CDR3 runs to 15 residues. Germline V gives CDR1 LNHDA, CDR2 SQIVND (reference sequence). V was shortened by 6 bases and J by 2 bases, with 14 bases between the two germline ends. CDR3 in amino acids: CASSPFGYGNQPQHF. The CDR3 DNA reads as TGTGCCAGTAGCCCCTTTGGGTATGGCAATCAGCCCCAGCATTTT.

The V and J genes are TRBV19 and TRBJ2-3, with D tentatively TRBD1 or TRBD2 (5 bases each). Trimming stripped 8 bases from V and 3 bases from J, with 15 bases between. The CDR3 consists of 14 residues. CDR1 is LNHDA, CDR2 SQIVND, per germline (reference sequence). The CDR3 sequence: CASSWGISTDTQYF. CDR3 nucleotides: TGTGCCAGTTCCTGGGGGATTTCAACAGATACGCAGTATTTT. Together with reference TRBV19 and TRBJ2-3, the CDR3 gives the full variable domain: DGGITQSPKYLFRKEGQNVTLSCEQNLNHDAMYWYRQDPGQGLRLIYYSQIVNDFQKGDIAEGYSVSREKKESFPLTVTSAQKNPTAFYLCASSWGISTDTQYFGPGTRLTVL.

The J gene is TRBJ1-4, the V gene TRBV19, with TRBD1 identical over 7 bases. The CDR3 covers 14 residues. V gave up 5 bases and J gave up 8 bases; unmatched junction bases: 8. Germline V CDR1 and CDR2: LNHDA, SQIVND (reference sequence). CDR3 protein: CASSPTGVGEKLFF. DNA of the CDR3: TGTGCCAGTAGTCCTACAGGGGTGGGAGAAAAACTGTTTTTT.

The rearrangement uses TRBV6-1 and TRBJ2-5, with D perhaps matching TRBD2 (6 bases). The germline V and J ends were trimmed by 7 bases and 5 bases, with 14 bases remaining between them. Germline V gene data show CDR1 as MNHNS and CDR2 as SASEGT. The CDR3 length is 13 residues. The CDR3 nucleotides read TGTGCCAGCACCCCATGGAGGGTTGAGACCCAGTACTTC. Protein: CASTPWRVETQYF.

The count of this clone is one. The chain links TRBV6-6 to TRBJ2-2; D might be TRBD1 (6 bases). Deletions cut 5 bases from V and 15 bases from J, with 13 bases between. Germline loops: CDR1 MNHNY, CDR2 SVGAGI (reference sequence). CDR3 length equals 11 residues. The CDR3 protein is CASSMEQGLFF. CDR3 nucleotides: TGTGCCAGCAGTATGGAGCAGGGGTTGTTTTTT.

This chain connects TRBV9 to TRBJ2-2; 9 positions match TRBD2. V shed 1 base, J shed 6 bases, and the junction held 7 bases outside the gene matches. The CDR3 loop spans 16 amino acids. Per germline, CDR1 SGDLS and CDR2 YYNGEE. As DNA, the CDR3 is TGTGCCAGCAGCGTAATGAGCGGGGGGCCCGCCGGGGAGCTGTTTTTT. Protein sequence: CASSVMSGGPAGELFF. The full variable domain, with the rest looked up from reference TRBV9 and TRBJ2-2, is DSGVTQTPKHLITATGQRVTLRCSPRSGDLSVYWYQQSLDQGLQFLIQYYNGEERAKGNILERFSAQQFPDLHSELNLSSLELGDSALYFCASSVMSGGPAGELFFGEGSRLTVL.

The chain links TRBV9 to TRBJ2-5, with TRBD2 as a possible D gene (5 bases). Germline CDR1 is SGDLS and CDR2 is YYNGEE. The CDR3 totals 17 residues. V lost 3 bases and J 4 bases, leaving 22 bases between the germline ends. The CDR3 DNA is TGTGCCAGCAGCGCGGGTTTCAAGGGAGAGGGTCGAGAGACCCAGTACTTC. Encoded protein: CASSAGFKGEGRETQYF. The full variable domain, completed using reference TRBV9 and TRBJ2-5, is DSGVTQTPKHLITATGQRVTLRCSPRSGDLSVYWYQQSLDQGLQFLIQYYNGEERAKGNILERFSAQQFPDLHSELNLSSLELGDSALYFCASSAGFKGEGRETQYFGPGTRLLVL.

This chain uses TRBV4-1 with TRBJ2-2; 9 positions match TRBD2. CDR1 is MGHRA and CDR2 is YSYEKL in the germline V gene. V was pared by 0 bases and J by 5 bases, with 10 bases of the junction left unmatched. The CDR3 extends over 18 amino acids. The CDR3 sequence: CASSQDSGSGGRTGELFF. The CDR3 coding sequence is TGCGCCAGCAGCCAAGATTCTGGGAGCGGGGGGCGGACCGGGGAGCTGTTTTTT.

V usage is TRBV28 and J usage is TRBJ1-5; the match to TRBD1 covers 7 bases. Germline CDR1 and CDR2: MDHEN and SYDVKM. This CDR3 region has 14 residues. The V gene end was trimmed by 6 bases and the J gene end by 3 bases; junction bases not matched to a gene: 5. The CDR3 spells CASRPGQFNQPQHF. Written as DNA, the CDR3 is TGTGCCAGCAGACCGGGACAGTTCAATCAGCCCCAGCATTTT.

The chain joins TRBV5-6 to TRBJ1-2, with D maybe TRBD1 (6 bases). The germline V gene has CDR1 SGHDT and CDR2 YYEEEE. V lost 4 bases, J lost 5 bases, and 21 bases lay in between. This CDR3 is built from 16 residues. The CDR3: CASSPQGSSGLYGYTF. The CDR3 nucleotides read TGTGCCAGCAGCCCTCAGGGGTCTAGCGGGTTGTATGGCTACACCTTC.